This T cell receptor (beta chain) was captured by sequencing in a study of T-cell reconstitution after alpha-beta-depleted transplantation in children. Study observations and caveats: T-cell numbers and diversity one year post-transplant derived largely from freshly generated T cells. TCRbeta diversity was high at day 60 in some patients (a result of surviving recipient T cells and thymic progenitors). By about two months after transplant, alpha-beta T cells reportedly arose from several hundred graft clones that had expanded.

Concerning this clonotype: Antigen specificity is unknown.

TCRbeta library preparation incorporated unique molecular identifiers. TCRdb called the PCR reads again in MiXCR, with one record for every CDR3 protein. This table holds some 550,000 distinct CDR3 sequences, about 21% found once. The V gene lost 5 bases and the J gene lost 4 bases, with 19 bases spanning the gap. The germline V gene encodes CDR1 DFQATT and CDR2 SNEGSKA (reference sequence). The CDR3 contains 15 residues. Material: PBMCs, mostly from graft donor cells, obtained 360 days after TCRalphabeta/CD19-depleted stem cell transplant. The origin of this receptor is a boy less than two years old who had a stem cell transplant for acute myeloid leukemia, so the T cells may come from the graft donor. The rearrangement uses TRBV20-1 and TRBJ2-3; D remains unclear. CDR3 in DNA: TGCAGTGCTTCTGGGAACCTTCCGTGGGCAGATACGCAGTATTTT. It is translated as CSASGNLPWADTQYF.